This record covers a single T cell receptor (beta chain). The germline V gene encodes CDR1 LGHDT and CDR2 YNNKEL (reference sequence). Unmatched junction bases numbered 6, after V lost 4 bases and J lost 4 bases. The CDR3 has 14 residues. Enrolled through a virtual design, the participants were between roughly 18 and 90 years of age and came from 24 US areas. Two negative PCRs, clearance, or symptom resolution had been documented for recovered Cohort 3 donors. This record comes from a study of blood T cell repertoires in COVID-19. The authors' processing: From reference gene primer amplification, estimates of nucleated cell counts were derived. Assay: immunoSEQ multiplex PCR; the TCRdb copy retains only in-frame clones and omits some. Clone size and the V and J calls come from that table; the DNA yielded D and trimming. The repertoire holds roughly 400,000 clones, with roughly 89% as singletons.

This chain joins TRBV3-1 (or the pseudogene TRBV3-2) and TRBJ2-5; 7 bases fit TRBD2. The clonotype was recovered from a woman under 40 who had recovered from COVID-19. Input material: PBMCs or T cells enriched from blood (not recorded which). CDR3 nucleotides: TGTGCCAGCAGCCGGGCGGGAGTGGGAGAGACCCAGTACTTC. Protein sequence: CASSRAGVGETQYF.